This is a list of T cell receptor beta chains from one sample in a study of blood T cell repertoires in COVID-19. Clones were sequenced by immunoSEQ multiplex PCR, and TCRdb holds only the in-frame ones, with some missing. The table records over 250,000 clones, 80% to 90% of them present only once. Input material: PBMCs or T cells enriched from blood (not recorded which). These receptors were taken from a man in his forties who had recovered from COVID-19. Each CDR3 is given with its conserved first and last residue. D genes are given only for firm matches. Clone sizes are given selectively: once, few, many, or a class where the clone is expanded.

v_gene	j_gene	d_gene	abundance	CDR3aa	CDR3nt
TRBV9	TRBJ2-1	TRBD2	.	CASSATSGGADEQFF	TGTGCCAGCAGCGCAACTAGCGGGGGGGCCGATGAGCAGTTCTTC
TRBV18	TRBJ1-2	TRBD1	once	CASSPNRGDYGYTF	TGTGCCAGCTCACCTAACAGGGGGGACTATGGCTACACCTTC
TRBV28	TRBJ2-7	TRBD2	.	CASSGTSGVSYEQYF	TGTGCCAGCAGTGGTACTAGCGGGGTATCCTACGAGCAGTACTTC
TRBV7-2	TRBJ2-5	.	.	CASSLRTERTQYF	TGTGCCAGCAGCTTAAGGACAGAAAGGACCCAGTACTTC
TRBV19	TRBJ2-7	TRBD2	.	CASSPRGGSPYEQYF	TGTGCCAGTAGTCCACGGGGGGGTAGTCCTTACGAGCAGTACTTC
TRBV5-1	TRBJ2-5	.	.	CASSLVGQAETQYF	TGCGCCAGCAGCTTGGTGGGACAAGCCGAGACCCAGTACTTC
TRBV7-8	TRBJ2-7	TRBD1	.	CASSSVPGQDEQYF	TGTGCCAGCAGCTCCGTCCCCGGACAGGACGAGCAGTACTTC
TRBV9	TRBJ1-1	TRBD1	.	CASSLDRGATEAFF	TGTGCCAGCAGCCTGGACAGGGGAGCAACTGAAGCTTTCTTT
TRBV5-5	TRBJ1-6	TRBD1	.	CASSQDRDRRNSPLHF	TGTGCCAGCAGCCAGGACCGGGACAGGCGGAATTCACCCCTCCACTTT
TRBV19	TRBJ2-1	TRBD2	.	CASSEGTSGYNEQFF	TGTGCCAGTAGTGAAGGGACTAGCGGATACAATGAGCAGTTCTTC
TRBV27	TRBJ1-1	TRBD1	.	CASSLINRGGTEAFF	TGTGCCAGCAGTCTAATAAACAGGGGTGGGACTGAAGCTTTCTTT
TRBV5-1	TRBJ2-7	TRBD1	.	CASSLGQGIFHEQYF	TGCGCCAGCAGCCTAGGACAGGGGATTTTCCACGAGCAGTACTTC
TRBV12-3/TRBV12-4	TRBJ2-5	.	.	CASSLEQETQYF	TGTGCCAGCAGTTTGGAGCAAGAGACCCAGTACTTC
TRBV7-2	TRBJ2-1	TRBD2	.	CASSLTSGGRNEQFF	TGTGCCAGCAGCTTGACTAGCGGGGGGAGAAATGAGCAGTTCTTC
TRBV3-1/TRBV3-2	TRBJ2-1	TRBD2	.	CASSQVLETSGVTGEQFF	TGTGCCAGCAGCCAAGTATTAGAGACTAGCGGGGTTACTGGTGAGCAGTTCTTC
TRBV11-3	TRBJ2-1	TRBD2	.	CASSPYRTSGGTYNEQFF	TGTGCCAGCAGCCCATATAGGACTAGCGGGGGAACCTACAATGAGCAGTTCTTC